This T cell receptor beta chain was observed in a study of T cells of healthy individuals. The length of the CDR3 is 15 residues. Looked up from germline, CDR1 is MGHRA and CDR2 is YSYEKL. Trimming left V 4 bases short and J 4 bases short, with 15 bases between. Each CDR3 protein gets one entry after TCRdb re-called the 5' RACE reads with MiXCR. The profile covers around 63,000 distinct CDR3 sequences, with 15% to 20% appearing a single time and around 5.1% taken by the ten largest. This clonotype was obtained from a human donor in good health. The J gene is TRBJ2-3, the V gene TRBV4-1; D is unresolved. The CDR3 DNA reads TGCGCCAGCAGCCTAACGGGCCTTAGGGCAGATACGCAGTATTTT. It translates to CASSLTGLRADTQYF.